This T cell receptor (beta chain) was documented in a study of blood T cell repertoires in COVID-19. Overall study: From T cells, B-cell-depleted T cells, or PBMCs came the material, which was cDNA or gDNA.

CDR1 is MGHRA and CDR2 is YSYEKL in the germline V gene. CDR3 length equals 15 residues. Trimming took 1 base from V and 6 from J, leaving 13 bases between them. Under the authors' procedure: Cell counts per sample came from amplifying reference gene primers. Assay used: immunoSEQ multiplex PCR; TCRdb lists only in-frame clones, some missing. The V and J calls and the clone size are those of that table, but D and trimming were determined from the DNA. The sample gives about 260,000 clones, 88% of which show up once; 2.5% to 3.5% is in the top ten. The V gene is TRBV4-1, the J gene TRBJ2-4; D perhaps matches TRBD2 (7 bases). The sample consisted of PBMCs or T cells enriched from blood (not recorded which). The receptor was derived from a woman in her thirties or forties who had been exposed to COVID-19. The CDR3 is CASSQGGGWGNIQYF. The CDR3, as DNA: TGCGCCAGCAGCCAAGGGGGGGGCTGGGGAAACATTCAGTACTTC.